This passage covers 22 T cell receptor beta chains from one sample sequenced in a study of T cells after yellow fever vaccination. MiXCR, run by TCRdb on the 5' RACE reads, gives a single entry per CDR3 protein. The data contain hundreds of thousands of distinct CDR3 sequences, roughly 4% of them singletons. Source: PBMCs, taken 5 days after the yellow fever booster vaccination. All receptors derive from a man aged 18 to 29 who received the YFV17D yellow fever vaccine.

V gene TRBV11-1 combines with J gene TRBJ2-4; a possible D gene is TRBD1 (5 bases). The CDR3 is 15 amino acids. CDR1 SGHAT and CDR2 FQDESV come from the germline V gene (reference sequence). The V gene lost 4 bases and the J gene lost 0 bases, with 10 bases spanning the gap. The DNA of the CDR3 is TGTGCCAGCAGCTCCTCCGACAGAGCCAAAAACATTCAGTACTTC. Protein sequence: CASSSSDRAKNIQYF.

The V gene is TRBV4-3, the J gene TRBJ1-2, with D tentatively TRBD1 (6 bases). The CDR3 has 17 amino acids. CDR1 is LGHNA, CDR2 YSLEER, per germline. Trimming took 0 bases from V and 2 from J, leaving 16 bases between them. CDR3 DNA sequence: TGCGCCAGCAGCCAAGATCTACCAAGGGGGGGGAACTATGGCTACACCTTC. Translated: CASSQDLPRGGNYGYTF.

This clonotype was observed a few times. V is TRBV12-3 or TRBV12-4 and J is TRBJ1-1; the match to TRBD1 covers 10 bases. Trimming took 4 bases from V and 3 from J; bases not matched to a gene: 11. The length of the CDR3 is 17 residues. In DNA form, the CDR3 reads TGTGCCAGCAGTTCACCCCACCCCGGGACAGGGGACACTGAAGCTTTCTTT. Amino acids: CASSSPHPGTGDTEAFF.

The chain joins TRBV29-1 to TRBJ1-2; no firm D call. There are 12 residues in the CDR3. From germline, CDR1 is SQVTM and CDR2 ANQGSEA. V lost 5 bases, J lost 6 bases, and 13 bases lay in between. CDR3 DNA: TGCAGCGTTTATGTCGTGGTGGATGGCTACACCTTC. Protein product: CSVYVVVDGYTF.

This clonotype has a handful of counts. The V gene is TRBV6-2 or TRBV6-3, the J gene TRBJ2-3; D is tentatively TRBD1 or TRBD2 (5 bases each). Germline CDR1 and CDR2: MNHEY and SVGEGT. V was cut by 3 bases and J by 1 base, with 11 bases left in between. This CDR3 is 15 amino acids long. CDR3 nucleotide sequence: TGTGCCAGCAGTTATACGGGACCCGGCACAGATACGCAGTATTTT. This translates into CASSYTGPGTDTQYF.

This clonotype appeared a few times. The V and J genes are TRBV10-1 and TRBJ2-7; tentatively, D is TRBD2 (10 bases). CDR1 is WNHNN, CDR2 SYGVQD, per germline (reference sequence). The V end was cut by 5 bases, the J end by 7 bases, with 18 bases between. The CDR3 consists of 14 residues. The chain's CDR3 is CASSKLAGTGEQYF. The CDR3 DNA is TGCGCCAGCAGTAAACTAGCGGGGACAGGGGAGCAGTACTTC.

The chain recombines TRBV7-2 with TRBJ2-7; 7 positions agree with TRBD2. Germline CDR1 and CDR2: SGHTA and FQGNSA. This CDR3 is built from 17 residues. The J segment lost 3 bases and the V segment lost 1 base, leaving 12 bases of the junction unmatched. The CDR3, as DNA: TGTGCCAGCAGCTTAGTTGGGGGGGGAGCGATTTTCTACGAGCAGTACTTC. It codes for CASSLVGGGAIFYEQYF.

This clonotype was picked up many times. This rearrangement joins TRBV7-8 to TRBJ2-2, with D possibly TRBD2 on 6 matching bases. CDR1 is SGHVS and CDR2 is FQNEAQ in the germline V gene. CDR3 length: 15 amino acids. Trimming left V 3 bases short and J 1 base short, with 9 bases between. CDR3 bases: TGTGCCAGCAGCTTTGGGACTCTGAACACCGGGGAGCTGTTTTTT. Protein sequence: CASSFGTLNTGELFF.

This clonotype appeared many times. The V call is TRBV28, the J call TRBJ2-7; 7 bases match TRBD2. The trim removed 5 bases at V and 3 bases at J, leaving 7 bases unmatched. Germline V gene sequence: CDR1 MDHEN, CDR2 SYDVKM. The CDR3 sequence is 14 residues long. The CDR3 region has the DNA TGTGCCAGCAGTGGTCGCGGGGGAGGCTACGAGCAGTACGTC. Translating it yields CASSGRGGGYEQYV.

This clonotype has only a few counts. The genes are TRBV10-3 and TRBJ1-2; possibly TRBD1 for D (5 bases). The V gene lost 6 bases and the J gene lost 5 bases, with 13 bases spanning the gap. The CDR3 loop spans 13 amino acids. Germline V lookup: CDR1 ENHRY, CDR2 SYGVKD. CDR3 residues: CAIRAGTAYGYTF. CDR3 bases: TGTGCCATCAGGGCCGGGACTGCTTATGGCTACACCTTC.

This clonotype showed up many times. The chain has TRBV20-1 and TRBJ2-1; TRBD2 matches at 10 bases. Germline loops: CDR1 DFQATT, CDR2 SNEGSKA (reference sequence). J was trimmed by 9 bases and V by 6 bases; bases with no gene match: 11. The CDR3 contains 14 residues. CDR3 sequence reads: CSAQGWLAGAEQFF. In nucleotides, the CDR3 is TGCAGTGCCCAGGGGTGGCTAGCGGGGGCTGAGCAGTTCTTC.

The table lists this clonotype with many counts. The chain carries TRBV7-2 and TRBJ2-7, with D possibly being TRBD1 (6 bases). Germline V CDR1 and CDR2: SGHTA, FQGNSA. The CDR3 sequence is 14 residues long. Deletions cut 5 bases from V and 2 bases from J, with 13 bases between. The CDR3 DNA reads as TGTGCCAGCAGCCTTGGGGACATTACCTACGAGCAGTACTTC. It encodes CASSLGDITYEQYF.

This clonotype was seen repeatedly, ten times or more. This sequence joins TRBV6-2 or TRBV6-3 and TRBJ2-3; maybe TRBD1 (6 bases). The V and J ends lost 5 bases and 7 bases respectively, with 7 bases between them. This CDR3 has 11 amino acids. Germline V gene lookup returns CDR1 MNHEY and CDR2 SVGEGT. CDR3: CASSQGHTQYF. CDR3 DNA sequence: TGTGCCAGCAGTCAGGGGCATACGCAGTATTTT.

The chain combines TRBV9 with TRBJ1-6, with D unresolved. Trimming removed 4 bases at V and 4 bases at J, with 15 bases between. Germline lookup yields CDR1 SGDLS and CDR2 YYNGEE. The CDR3 length is 16 residues. The chain's CDR3 is CASSPGEQPYNSPLHF. CDR3 in DNA: TGTGCCAGCAGCCCCGGGGAACAGCCATATAATTCACCCCTCCACTTT.

Only a few counts were recorded for this clonotype. The chain joins TRBV15 to TRBJ1-2; no reliable D call. This CDR3 is 15 amino acids long. Germline V gives CDR1 LNHNV, CDR2 YYDKDF (reference sequence). The V end was cut by 0 bases, the J end by 6 bases, with 14 bases between. The CDR3 here is CATSRDYSYEDGYTF. In nucleotides, the CDR3 is TGTGCCACCAGCAGAGATTATAGTTATGAAGATGGCTACACCTTC.

This clonotype was counted a few times. The chain uses TRBV9 and TRBJ2-5; the match to TRBD1 covers 7 bases. V lost 0 bases, J lost 2 bases, and 7 bases stayed unmatched. Per the germline V gene, CDR1 is SGDLS and CDR2 is YYNGEE. The CDR3 runs 16 residues. This CDR3 reads CASSVERTGIQETQYF. The CDR3 region has the DNA TGTGCCAGCAGCGTAGAAAGGACAGGAATACAAGAGACCCAGTACTTC.

This clonotype showed up just a few times. This rearrangement joins TRBV15 to TRBJ1-5; 7 bases agree with TRBD1. The CDR3 totals 15 residues. V trimming: 1 base; J trimming: 4 bases; junction bases outside the gene matches: 4. Per germline, CDR1 LNHNV and CDR2 YYDKDF (reference sequence). The CDR3: CATSRVRGGNQPQHF. CDR3 nucleotide sequence: TGTGCCACCAGCAGAGTCAGGGGGGGAAATCAGCCCCAGCATTTT.

The table lists this clonotype with a few counts. The chain couples TRBV7-2 to TRBJ2-5; 10 nucleotides match TRBD2. The CDR3 runs to 14 residues. CDR1 is SGHTA, CDR2 FQGNSA, per germline. Trimming took 5 bases from V and 5 from J; bases not matched to a gene: 5. CDR3 nucleotides: TGTGCCAGCAGCACCGGACTAGCGGCGGAGACCCAGTACTTC. As protein: CASSTGLAAETQYF.

The V gene is TRBV4-3, the J gene TRBJ1-1, with D unresolved. This CDR3 spans 11 amino acids. CDR1 is LGHNA, CDR2 YSLEER, per germline. Trimming removed 9 bases from V and 3 bases from J, with 8 bases in between. The CDR3 region is CASWRDTEAFF. The CDR3 DNA follows: TGCGCCAGTTGGCGAGACACTGAAGCTTTCTTT.

The chain is built from TRBV3-1 and TRBJ1-1; maybe TRBD1 (5 bases). V lost 1 base and J 3 bases, leaving 9 bases between the germline ends. Per the germline V gene, CDR1 is LGHDT and CDR2 is YNNKEL (reference sequence). There are 14 residues in the CDR3. The CDR3 sequence: CASSQGMGDTEAFF. The CDR3 DNA follows: TGTGCCAGCAGCCAAGGTATGGGGGACACTGAAGCTTTCTTT.

This clonotype was observed a few times. The V and J genes are TRBV14 and TRBJ2-4, with TRBD2 matching 12 bases. CDR1 and CDR2 (germline): SGHDN, FVKESK. This CDR3 spans 17 amino acids. V lost 4 bases to trimming and J lost 1 base; unmatched junction nucleotides: 5. The DNA of the CDR3 is TGTGCCAGCAGCCCGGGACTAGCGGGTGTGGCCAAAAACATTCAGTACTTC. This gives the protein CASSPGLAGVAKNIQYF.

This clonotype was observed at least ten times. V is TRBV5-5 and J is TRBJ2-2; no clear D gene. The CDR3 is made up of 13 amino acids. V lost 0 bases and J 7 bases, leaving 7 bases between the germline ends. Germline V gives CDR1 SGHKS, CDR2 YYEKEE (reference sequence). The CDR3 DNA is TGTGCCAGCAGCTTGGAGTTGGTCGGGGAGCTGTTTTTT. It encodes CASSLELVGELFF.